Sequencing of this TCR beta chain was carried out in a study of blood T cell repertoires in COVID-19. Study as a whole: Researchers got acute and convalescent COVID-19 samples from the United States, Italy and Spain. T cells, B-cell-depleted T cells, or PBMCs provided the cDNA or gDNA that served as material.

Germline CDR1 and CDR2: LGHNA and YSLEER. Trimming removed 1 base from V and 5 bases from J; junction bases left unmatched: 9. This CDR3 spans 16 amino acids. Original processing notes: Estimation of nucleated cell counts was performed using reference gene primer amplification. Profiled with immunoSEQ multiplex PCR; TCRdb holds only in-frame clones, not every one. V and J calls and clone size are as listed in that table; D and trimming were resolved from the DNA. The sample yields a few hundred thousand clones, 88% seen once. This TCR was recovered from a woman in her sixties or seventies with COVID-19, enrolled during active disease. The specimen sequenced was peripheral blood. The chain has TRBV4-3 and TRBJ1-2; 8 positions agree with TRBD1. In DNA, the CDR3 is TGCGCCAGCAGCCAAGGGTTGGGCAGGGGGCAATATGGCTACACCTTC. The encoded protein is CASSQGLGRGQYGYTF.